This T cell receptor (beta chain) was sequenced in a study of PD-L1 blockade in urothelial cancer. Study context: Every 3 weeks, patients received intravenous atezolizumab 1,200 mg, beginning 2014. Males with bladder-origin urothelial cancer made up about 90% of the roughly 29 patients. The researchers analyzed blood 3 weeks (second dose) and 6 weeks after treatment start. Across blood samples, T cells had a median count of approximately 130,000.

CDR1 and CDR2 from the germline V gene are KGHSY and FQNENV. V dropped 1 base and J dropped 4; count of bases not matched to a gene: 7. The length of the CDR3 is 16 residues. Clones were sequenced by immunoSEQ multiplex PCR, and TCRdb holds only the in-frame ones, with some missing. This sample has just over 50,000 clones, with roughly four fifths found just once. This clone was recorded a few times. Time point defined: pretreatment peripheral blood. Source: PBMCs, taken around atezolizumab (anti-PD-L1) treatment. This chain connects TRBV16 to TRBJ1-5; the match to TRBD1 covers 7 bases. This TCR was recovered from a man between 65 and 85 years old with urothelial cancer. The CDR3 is CASSQLTGQSNQPQHF. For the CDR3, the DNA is TGTGCCAGCAGCCAATTGACGGGACAGTCAAATCAGCCCCAGCATTTT. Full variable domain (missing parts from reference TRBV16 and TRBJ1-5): GEEVAQTPKHLVRGEGQKAKLYCAPIKGHSYVFWYQQVLKNEFKFLISFQNENVFDETGMPKERFSAKCLPNSPCSLEIQATKLEDSAVYFCASSQLTGQSNQPQHFGDGTRLSIL.